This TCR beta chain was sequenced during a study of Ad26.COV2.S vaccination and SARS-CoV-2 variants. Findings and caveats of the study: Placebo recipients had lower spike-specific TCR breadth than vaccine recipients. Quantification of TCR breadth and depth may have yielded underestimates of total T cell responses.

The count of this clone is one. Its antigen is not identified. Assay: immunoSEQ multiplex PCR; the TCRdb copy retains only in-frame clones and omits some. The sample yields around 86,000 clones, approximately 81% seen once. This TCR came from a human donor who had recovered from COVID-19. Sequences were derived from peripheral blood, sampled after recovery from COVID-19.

This CDR3 is CASSLAGQGVGYTF. The CDR3 DNA is TGTGCCAGCAGCTTAGCGGGCCAGGGGGTCGGCTACACCTTC. This chain connects TRBV7-2 to TRBJ1-2; 7 bases agree with TRBD1. CDR1 SGHTA and CDR2 FQGNSA come from the germline V gene. Trimming at V came to 0 bases and at J to 8 bases, leaving 6 bases not matched to a gene. The CDR3 sequence is 14 residues long.